The rows below give T cell receptor beta chains drawn from one sample of a study of T cells after yellow fever vaccination. MiXCR, applied by TCRdb to the 5' RACE reads, yields one record per CDR3 protein. The sample lists 120,000 or so distinct CDR3 sequences, more than 7.5% occurring once. The sequenced sample was CD8+ T cells sorted from PBMCs, obtained on the day of the yellow fever booster vaccination. The receptors originated from a man aged 18 to 30 who received the YFV17D yellow fever vaccine. The CDR3 runs from the conserved cysteine through the conserved F or W. The order of the fields is V gene, clone size, D gene, J gene, CDR3 DNA, CDR3 protein. A D gene is named only where the DNA matches it firmly. Clone size appears in some rows only: once, few, many, or a class for an expanded clone.

TRBV27	NA	NA	TRBJ1-5	TGTGCCAGCAGTTTAGGGGGACTGCATCAGCCCCAGCATTTT	CASSLGGLHQPQHF
TRBV14	NA	NA	TRBJ2-2	TGTGCCAGCAGCCAAGTTGGCAGAATGCGCACCGGGGAGCTGTTTTTT	CASSQVGRMRTGELFF
TRBV29-1	many	TRBD2	TRBJ2-3	TGCAGCGTTGAGGCGGGGAGGGGTAGCACAGATACGCAGTATTTT	CSVEAGRGSTDTQYF
TRBV5-6	NA	NA	TRBJ2-7	TGTGCCAGCAGCCCCGGGACTCGAACCTACGAGCAGTACTTC	CASSPGTRTYEQYF
TRBV2	NA	NA	TRBJ2-5	TGTGCCAGCAGCCAATCCCACGGGGAGGACCAAGAGACCCAGTACTTC	CASSQSHGEDQETQYF
TRBV18	few	NA	TRBJ2-3	TGTGCCAGCTCACCGGGCACCGCCGTCTTCGCGCAGTATTTT	CASSPGTAVFAQYF
TRBV4-3	few	NA	TRBJ1-1	TGCGCCAGCAGCCAAGTCTTCCAGGGGAACACTGAAGCTTTCTTT	CASSQVFQGNTEAFF
TRBV29-1	NA	NA	TRBJ2-2	TGCAGCGTTGAAGGCAGCCTTGGGGTGGGCAGCGGGGAGCTGTTTTTT	CSVEGSLGVGSGELFF
TRBV25-1	many	NA	TRBJ2-6	TGTGCCAGCACCCCGTCGGGCCCTGGGGCCAACGTCCTGACTTTC	CASTPSGPGANVLTF
TRBV6-5	NA	TRBD1	TRBJ2-5	TGTGCCAGCAGTTACCGGACAGGGGAGAGGCCAGAGACCCAGTACTTC	CASSYRTGERPETQYF
TRBV18	many	TRBD2	TRBJ2-5	TGTGCCAGCTCACCACCGGCTAGCGGAGGAGAGACCCAGTACTTC	CASSPPASGGETQYF
TRBV4-1	few	TRBD1	TRBJ2-5	TGCGCCAGCAGCCACTACCCGACAGGGTCAGAGACCCAGTACTTC	CASSHYPTGSETQYF
TRBV10-3	few	NA	TRBJ1-2	TGTGCCATCAGTGAGGGCAGGGAGGACTATGGCTACACCTTC	CAISEGREDYGYTF
TRBV5-4	NA	TRBD2	TRBJ2-1	TGTGCCAGCAGCTTCGCTAGCGGGGGTCAGGATGAGCAGTTCTTC	CASSFASGGQDEQFF
TRBV7-6	few	NA	TRBJ1-1	TGTGCCAGCAGCGATAAACCGGGCGGAACGAACACTGAAGCTTTCTTT	CASSDKPGGTNTEAFF
TRBV5-1	NA	NA	TRBJ2-3	TGCGCCAGCAGCTTGTTGGGGGGGGGCCGGGATACGCAGTATTTT	CASSLLGGGRDTQYF
TRBV2	NA	NA	TRBJ2-1	TGTGCCAGCAGGACACAAGGCATGCATGAGCAGTTCTTC	CASRTQGMHEQFF
TRBV6-5	NA	TRBD2	TRBJ2-1	TGTGCCAGCAGCCTGACTAGCGGGGGAGACAATGAGCAGTTCTTC	CASSLTSGGDNEQFF
TRBV5-6	NA	NA	TRBJ2-3	TGTGCCAGCAGCTGGCCGGGGCTAACGGATACGCAGTATTTT	CASSWPGLTDTQYF
TRBV27	few	TRBD2	TRBJ2-7	TGTGCCAGCAGTCCTGTCGGGAGCGGGGGGGCTTACGAGCAGTACTTC	CASSPVGSGGAYEQYF
TRBV7-8	NA	NA	TRBJ2-7	TGTGCCAGCTGTTGGACTAACTCCTACGAGCAGTACTTC	CASCWTNSYEQYF
TRBV4-1	few	NA	TRBJ2-7	TGCGCCAGCAGCCAAGGGGCGGCCAGCTCCTACGAGCAGTACTTC	CASSQGAASSYEQYF
TRBV19	NA	NA	TRBJ1-1	TGTGCCAGTAGTATAGCTGACAACACTGAAGCTTTCTTT	CASSIADNTEAFF
TRBV27	few	TRBD1	TRBJ2-5	TGTGCCAGCAGTTTCATGGACAGGGGGAGAGAGACCCAGTACTTC	CASSFMDRGRETQYF
TRBV30	NA	NA	TRBJ2-3	TGTGCCTGGGCACCGGGACTAGATACGCAGTATTTT	CAWAPGLDTQYF
TRBV7-3	NA	NA	TRBJ2-1	TGTGCCAGCAGCTTATTCCCAGGTGCCTACAATGAGCAGTTCTTC	CASSLFPGAYNEQFF
TRBV27	NA	NA	TRBJ1-1	TGTGCCAGCATGCGGGGTAAGACTGAAGCTTTCTTT	CASMRGKTEAFF
TRBV7-2	NA	NA	TRBJ2-7	TGTGCCAGCAGCTTCATTAGAAACGAGCAGTACTTC	CASSFIRNEQYF
TRBV18	NA	NA	TRBJ2-1	TGTGCCAGCTCACCGTGGGACGACAATGAGCAGTTCTTC	CASSPWDDNEQFF
TRBV4-3	few	TRBD2	TRBJ2-2	TGCGCCAGCAGCCAAGATTCGGGACTAGCGATTCGGGGGGAGCTGTTTTTT	CASSQDSGLAIRGELFF
TRBV3-1	many	NA	TRBJ2-5	TGTGCCAGCAGCCCTAAGACGGGGGAAAAGGAGACCCAGTACTTC	CASSPKTGEKETQYF
TRBV6-5	NA	NA	TRBJ2-7	TGTGCCAGCAGTTACTCCCGAGGAGGGTACGAGCAGTACTTC	CASSYSRGGYEQYF
TRBV5-6	few	TRBD1	TRBJ2-4	TGTGCCAGCAGCTTGGAGGGGGCGCAAAACATTCAGTACTTC	CASSLEGAQNIQYF
TRBV5-4	many	TRBD2	TRBJ2-2	TGTGCCAGCAGCTTGAGGGCCCACCGGGTTAGCGGGACAGGGGAGCTGTTTTTT	CASSLRAHRVSGTGELFF
TRBV5-1	few	NA	TRBJ1-4	TGCGCCAGCGCGTTCCACAGGGCAACTAATGAAAAACTGTTTTTT	CASAFHRATNEKLFF
TRBV27	NA	TRBD1	TRBJ2-7	TGTGCCAGCCTTGGGGTCGCAGGGGGCAGCTCCTACGAGCAGTACTTC	CASLGVAGGSSYEQYF
TRBV5-1	few	NA	TRBJ2-7	TGCGCCAGCAGCTGGGGGGACGTCTCCTACGAGCAGTACTTC	CASSWGDVSYEQYF
TRBV5-1	many	TRBD2	TRBJ2-1	TGCGCCAGCAGCTTGGCCGGGGGGGCTGGTGAGCAGTTCTTC	CASSLAGGAGEQFF
TRBV10-3	few	NA	TRBJ1-1	TGTGCCATCGCGGTCGGAAAGAACACTGAAGCTTTCTTT	CAIAVGKNTEAFF
TRBV7-9	few	NA	TRBJ2-2	TGTGCCAGCAGCAAGACAGTCTGGGAGCTGTTTTTT	CASSKTVWELFF
TRBV5-1	many	NA	TRBJ1-1	TGCGCCAGCAGCCCGGTTCCCCCGGGACCGAACACTGAAGCTTTCTTT	CASSPVPPGPNTEAFF
TRBV29-1	few	NA	TRBJ2-1	TGCAGCGTTGAGTCGGGCAGGGCCACCTACAATGAGCAGTTCTTC	CSVESGRATYNEQFF
TRBV6-5	NA	TRBD2	TRBJ2-2	TGTGCCAGCACCTTAGCGGGGGGGAACACCGGGGAGCTGTTTTTT	CASTLAGGNTGELFF
TRBV7-3	many	NA	TRBJ2-1	TGTGCCAGCAGCCCTATAGGAGGCTCCTACAATGAGCAGTTCTTC	CASSPIGGSYNEQFF
TRBV28	few	TRBD1	TRBJ1-4	TGTGCCAGCAGTTCGACAGGGTCTTGGGAAAAACTGTTTTTT	CASSSTGSWEKLFF
TRBV11-1	many	NA	TRBJ1-1	TGTGCCAGCAGCTTAAGCCCGGACACTGAAGCTTTCTTT	CASSLSPDTEAFF
TRBV6-1	few	NA	TRBJ1-1	TGTGCCAGCCGACCCCAAGGGTTGGGTACTGAAGCTTTCTTT	CASRPQGLGTEAFF
TRBV29-1	many	TRBD1	TRBJ2-7	TGCAGCGTTGAAGGAGGAGGGACAGGGTTGTTCTACGAGCAGTACTTC	CSVEGGGTGLFYEQYF
TRBV7-8	few	TRBD2	TRBJ2-1	TGTGCCAGCAGCTTAGTCTTAGCGGGGGTCAAGAATGAGCAGTTCTTC	CASSLVLAGVKNEQFF
TRBV9	few	TRBD2	TRBJ2-5	TGTGCCAGCAGCGTAGGTGATAGCGGGGGAGGCGTTGAGACCCAGTACTTC	CASSVGDSGGGVETQYF
TRBV15	NA	NA	TRBJ2-5	TGTGCCACCAGCAGTCAGCGGGCACAAGAGACCCAGTACTTC	CATSSQRAQETQYF
TRBV7-9	NA	NA	TRBJ2-3	TGTGCCAGCAGTCAGGAAGCAGATACGCAGTATTTT	CASSQEADTQYF